This T cell receptor (beta chain) was profiled in a study of blood T cells in healthy people across ages. Study findings and constraints: Compared with aged donors, long-lived donors showed fewer expanded clones, suggesting selection.

Together with a sample-barcoded 5' primer, a J-beta primer mix was included in a second PCR lasting about 7 to 11 cycles. TCRdb independently ran MiXCR on the 5' RACE reads; one entry per CDR3 protein. The sample has about 540,000 distinct CDR3 sequences; approximately 25% are singletons. Concerning this clonotype itself: As yet, its antigen is unknown. One end of the junction fails to match germline, which may point to a read error.

Germline CDR1 LGHNA, CDR2 YSLEER. The CDR3 is made up of 13 amino acids. The same data also contributed to another study, on T cells of mothers and their children.

The sample consisted of blood. This chain links TRBV4-3 with TRBJ2-7; possibly TRBD2 for D (6 bases). The clonotype originates from a boy aged 10-17 years in good health. The CDR3 region has the DNA TGCGCCAGCAGCCAAGTTTCGGGAGAGACCCAGTGCTTC. Translating gives CASSQVSGETQCF.